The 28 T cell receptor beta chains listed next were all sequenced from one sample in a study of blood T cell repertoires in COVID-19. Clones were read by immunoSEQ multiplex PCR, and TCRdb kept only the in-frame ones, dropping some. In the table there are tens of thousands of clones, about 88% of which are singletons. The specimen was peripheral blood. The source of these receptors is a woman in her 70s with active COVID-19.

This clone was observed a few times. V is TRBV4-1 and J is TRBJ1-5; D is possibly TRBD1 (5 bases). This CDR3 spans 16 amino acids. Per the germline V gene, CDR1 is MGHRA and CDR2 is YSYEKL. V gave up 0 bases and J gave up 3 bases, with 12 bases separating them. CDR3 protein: CASSQEGDMDNQPQHF. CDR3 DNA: TGCGCCAGCAGCCAAGAAGGGGATATGGACAATCAGCCCCAGCATTTT.

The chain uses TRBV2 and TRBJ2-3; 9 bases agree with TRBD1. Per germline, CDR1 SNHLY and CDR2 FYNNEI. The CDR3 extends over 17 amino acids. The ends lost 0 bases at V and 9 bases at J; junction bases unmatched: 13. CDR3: CASSEALGTGFKETQYF. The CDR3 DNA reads TGTGCCAGCAGTGAAGCGCTTGGGACAGGGTTCAAGGAAACGCAGTATTTT.

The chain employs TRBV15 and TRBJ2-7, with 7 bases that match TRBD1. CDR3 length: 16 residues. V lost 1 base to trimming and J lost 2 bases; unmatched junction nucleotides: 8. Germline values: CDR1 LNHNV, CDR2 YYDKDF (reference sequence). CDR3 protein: CATSRGSNRGTYEQYF. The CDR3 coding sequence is TGTGCCACCAGCAGAGGCTCCAACAGGGGAACCTACGAGCAGTACTTC.

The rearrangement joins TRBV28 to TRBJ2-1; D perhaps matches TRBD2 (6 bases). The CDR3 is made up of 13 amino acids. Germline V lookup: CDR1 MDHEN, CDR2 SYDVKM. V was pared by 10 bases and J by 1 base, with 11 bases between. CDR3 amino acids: CATRAGSYNEQFF. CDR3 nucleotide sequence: TGTGCCACCCGGGCGGGGTCCTACAATGAGCAGTTCTTC.

The CDR3 protein is CASSSRGTSGNTIYF. CDR3 in DNA: TGTGCCAGCAGCTCCAGAGGAACCTCTGGAAACACCATATATTTT. The V call is TRBV7-3, the J call TRBJ1-3; D unclear. The CDR3 runs 15 residues. Germline loops: CDR1 SGHTA, CDR2 FQGTGA. The V end was cut by 4 bases, the J end by 0 bases, with 10 bases between.

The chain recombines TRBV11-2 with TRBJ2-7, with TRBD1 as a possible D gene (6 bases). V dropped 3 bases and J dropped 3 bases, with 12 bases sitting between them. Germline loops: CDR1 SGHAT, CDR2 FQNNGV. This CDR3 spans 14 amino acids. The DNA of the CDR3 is TGTGCCAGCAGCTTGGACAGACTCCTCTACGAGCAGTACTTC. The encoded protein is CASSLDRLLYEQYF.

Here the CDR3 DNA reads TGTGCCAGCAGCCAAGAGGAGAACCCGGAGTGGAGGGCCAATGAGCAGTTCTTC. This translates into CASSQEENPEWRANEQFF. The genes are TRBV3-1 (or the pseudogene TRBV3-2) and TRBJ2-1, with D possibly matching TRBD2 (6 bases). The germline gives CDR1 LGHDT, CDR2 YNNKEL (reference sequence). This CDR3 is 18 amino acids long. V shed 0 bases and J shed 6 bases, with 21 bases lying between them.

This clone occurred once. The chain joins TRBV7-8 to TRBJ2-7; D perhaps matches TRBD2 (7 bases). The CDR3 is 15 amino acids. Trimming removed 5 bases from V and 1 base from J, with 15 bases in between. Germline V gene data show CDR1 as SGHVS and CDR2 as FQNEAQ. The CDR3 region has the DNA TGTGCCAGCAGCGGGGGGGACATGGGGTCCTACGAGCAGTACTTC. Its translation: CASSGGDMGSYEQYF.

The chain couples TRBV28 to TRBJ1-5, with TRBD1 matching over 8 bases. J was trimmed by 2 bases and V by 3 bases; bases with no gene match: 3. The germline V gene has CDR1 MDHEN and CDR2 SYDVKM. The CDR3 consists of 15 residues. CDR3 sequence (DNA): TGTGCCAGCAGTTTGGCAGGGGGCGGCAATCAGCCCCAGCATTTT. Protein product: CASSLAGGGNQPQHF.

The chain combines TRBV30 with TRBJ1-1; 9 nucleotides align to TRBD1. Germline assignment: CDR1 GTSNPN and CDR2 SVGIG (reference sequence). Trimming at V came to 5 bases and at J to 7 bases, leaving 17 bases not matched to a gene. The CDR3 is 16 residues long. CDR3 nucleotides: TGTGCCTGGCGCCGGGGACAGGGCTCCTTTCCAGGTGAAGCTTTCTTT. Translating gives CAWRRGQGSFPGEAFF.

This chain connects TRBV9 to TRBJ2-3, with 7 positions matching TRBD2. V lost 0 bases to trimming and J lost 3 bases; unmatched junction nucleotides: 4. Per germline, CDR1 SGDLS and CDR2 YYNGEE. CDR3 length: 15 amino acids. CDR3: CASSVGGSRTDTQYF. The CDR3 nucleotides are TGTGCCAGCAGCGTAGGCGGGAGTCGAACAGATACGCAGTATTTT.

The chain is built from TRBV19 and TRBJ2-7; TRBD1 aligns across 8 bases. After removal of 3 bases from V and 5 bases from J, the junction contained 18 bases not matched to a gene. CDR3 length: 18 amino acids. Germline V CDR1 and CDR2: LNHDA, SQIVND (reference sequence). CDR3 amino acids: CASSIRTATGDYRDEQYF. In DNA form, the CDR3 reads TGTGCCAGTAGTATTCGGACCGCGACAGGGGATTACCGAGACGAGCAGTACTTC. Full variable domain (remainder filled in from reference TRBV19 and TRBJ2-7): DGGITQSPKYLFRKEGQNVTLSCEQNLNHDAMYWYRQDPGQGLRLIYYSQIVNDFQKGDIAEGYSVSREKKESFPLTVTSAQKNPTAFYLCASSIRTATGDYRDEQYFGPGTRLTVT.

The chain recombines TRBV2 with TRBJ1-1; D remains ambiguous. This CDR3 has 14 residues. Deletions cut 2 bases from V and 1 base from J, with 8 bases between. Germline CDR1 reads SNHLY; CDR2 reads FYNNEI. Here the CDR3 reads CASSEFSQNTEAFF. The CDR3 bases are TGTGCCAGCAGTGAATTTAGTCAGAACACTGAAGCTTTCTTT. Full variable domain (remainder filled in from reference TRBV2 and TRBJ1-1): EPEVTQTPSHQVTQMGQEVILRCVPISNHLYFYWYRQILGQKVEFLVSFYNNEISEKSEIFDDQFSVERPDGSNFTLKIRSTKLEDSAMYFCASSEFSQNTEAFFGQGTRLTVV.

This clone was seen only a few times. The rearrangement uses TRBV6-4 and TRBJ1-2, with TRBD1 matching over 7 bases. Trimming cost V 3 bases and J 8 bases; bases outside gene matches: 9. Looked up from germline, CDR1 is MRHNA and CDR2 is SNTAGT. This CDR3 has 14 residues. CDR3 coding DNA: TGTGCCAGCAGTGAGACGACAGGGACTGGGGGCTACACCTTC. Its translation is CASSETTGTGGYTF.

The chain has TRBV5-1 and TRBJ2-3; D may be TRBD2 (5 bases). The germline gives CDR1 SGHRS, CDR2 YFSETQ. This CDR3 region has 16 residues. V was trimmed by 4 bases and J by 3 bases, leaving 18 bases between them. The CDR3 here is CASSEQDPEGTDTQYF. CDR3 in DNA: TGCGCCAGCAGCGAGCAGGACCCTGAGGGAACAGATACGCAGTATTTT. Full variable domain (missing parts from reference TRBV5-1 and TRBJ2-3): KAGVTQTPRYLIKTRGQQVTLSCSPISGHRSVSWYQQTPGQGLQFLFEYFSETQRNKGNFPGRFSGRQFSNSRSEMNVSTLELGDSALYLCASSEQDPEGTDTQYFGPGTRLTVL.

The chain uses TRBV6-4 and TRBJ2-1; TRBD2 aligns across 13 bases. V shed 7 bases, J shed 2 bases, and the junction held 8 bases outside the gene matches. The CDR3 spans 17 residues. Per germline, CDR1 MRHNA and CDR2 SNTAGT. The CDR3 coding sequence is TGTGCCAGCATCTACGGGACTAGCGGGACCCCCTACAATGAGCAGTTCTTC. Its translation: CASIYGTSGTPYNEQFF.

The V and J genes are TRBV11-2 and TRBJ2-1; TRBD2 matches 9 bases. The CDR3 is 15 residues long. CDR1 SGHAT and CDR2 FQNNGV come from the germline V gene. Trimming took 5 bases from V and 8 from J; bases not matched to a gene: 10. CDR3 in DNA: TGTGCCAGCAGCCGTAAAGCGGCGGGAGGGGATGAGCAGTTCTTC. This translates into CASSRKAAGGDEQFF.

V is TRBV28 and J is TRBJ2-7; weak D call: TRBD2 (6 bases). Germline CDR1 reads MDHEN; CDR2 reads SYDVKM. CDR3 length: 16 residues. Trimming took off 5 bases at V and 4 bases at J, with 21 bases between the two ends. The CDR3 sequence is CASSPPRDSGGYEQYF. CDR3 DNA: TGTGCCAGCAGTCCCCCCCGGGACTCCGGTGGGTACGAGCAGTACTTC.

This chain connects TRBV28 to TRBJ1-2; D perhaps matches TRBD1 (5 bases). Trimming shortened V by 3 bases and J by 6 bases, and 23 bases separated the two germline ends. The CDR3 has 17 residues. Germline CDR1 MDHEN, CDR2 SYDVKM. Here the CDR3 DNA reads TGTGCCAGCAGTTTGGGAGGGGACTCACCCGTGGGAGATGGCTACACCTTC. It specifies CASSLGGDSPVGDGYTF.

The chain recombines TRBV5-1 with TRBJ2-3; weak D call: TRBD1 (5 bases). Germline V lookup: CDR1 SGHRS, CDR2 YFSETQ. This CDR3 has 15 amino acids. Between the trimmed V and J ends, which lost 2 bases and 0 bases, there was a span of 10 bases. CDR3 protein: CASSLNAGSTDTQYF. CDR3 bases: TGCGCCAGCAGCTTAAACGCAGGGAGCACAGATACGCAGTATTTT.

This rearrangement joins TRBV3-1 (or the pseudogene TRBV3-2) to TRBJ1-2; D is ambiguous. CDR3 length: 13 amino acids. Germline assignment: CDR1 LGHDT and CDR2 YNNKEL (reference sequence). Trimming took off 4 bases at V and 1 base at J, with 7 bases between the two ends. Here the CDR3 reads CASSPRINYGYTF. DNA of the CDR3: TGTGCCAGCAGCCCGAGGATTAACTATGGCTACACCTTC.

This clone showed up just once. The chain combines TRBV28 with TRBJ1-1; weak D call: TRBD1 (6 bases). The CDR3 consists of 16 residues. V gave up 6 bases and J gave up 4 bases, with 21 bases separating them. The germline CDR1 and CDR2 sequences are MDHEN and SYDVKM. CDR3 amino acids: CASRPPRGRGITEAFF. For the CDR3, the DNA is TGTGCCAGCAGGCCCCCCCGGGGCAGGGGAATCACTGAAGCTTTCTTT.

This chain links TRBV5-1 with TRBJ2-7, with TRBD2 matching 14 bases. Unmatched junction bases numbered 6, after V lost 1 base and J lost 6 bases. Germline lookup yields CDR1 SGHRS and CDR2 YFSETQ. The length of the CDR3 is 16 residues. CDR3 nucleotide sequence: TGCGCCAGCAGCTTGTCGGGACTAGCGGGAGTCGGCGAGCAGTACTTC. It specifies CASSLSGLAGVGEQYF.

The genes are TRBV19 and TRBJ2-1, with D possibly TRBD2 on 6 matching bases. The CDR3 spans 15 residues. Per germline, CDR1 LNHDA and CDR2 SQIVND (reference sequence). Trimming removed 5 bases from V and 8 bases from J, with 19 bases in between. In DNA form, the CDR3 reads TGTGCCAGTAGTGGCGGGGCCAATCTACGCGATGAGCAGTTCTTC. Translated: CASSGGANLRDEQFF.

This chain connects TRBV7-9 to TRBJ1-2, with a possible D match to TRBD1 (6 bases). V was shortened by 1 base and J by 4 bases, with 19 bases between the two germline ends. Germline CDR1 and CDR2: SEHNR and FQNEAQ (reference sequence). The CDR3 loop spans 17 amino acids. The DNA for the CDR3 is TGTGCCAGCAGCTTAGTAGTAGGGGGTCCGGGTCCCTATGGCTACACCTTC. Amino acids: CASSLVVGGPGPYGYTF.

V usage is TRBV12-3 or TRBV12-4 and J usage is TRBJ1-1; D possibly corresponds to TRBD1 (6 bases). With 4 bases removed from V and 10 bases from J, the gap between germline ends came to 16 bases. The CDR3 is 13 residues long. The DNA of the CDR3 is TGTGCCAGCAGTTCCGCCTCGACAGGAATAGCTTTCTTT. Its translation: CASSSASTGIAFF.

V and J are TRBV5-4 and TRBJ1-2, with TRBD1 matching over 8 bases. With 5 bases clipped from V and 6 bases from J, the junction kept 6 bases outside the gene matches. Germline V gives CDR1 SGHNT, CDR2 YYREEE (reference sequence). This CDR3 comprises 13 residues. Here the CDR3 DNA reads TGTGCCAGCAGGGATAACAGGGGGGATGGCTACACCTTC. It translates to CASRDNRGDGYTF.

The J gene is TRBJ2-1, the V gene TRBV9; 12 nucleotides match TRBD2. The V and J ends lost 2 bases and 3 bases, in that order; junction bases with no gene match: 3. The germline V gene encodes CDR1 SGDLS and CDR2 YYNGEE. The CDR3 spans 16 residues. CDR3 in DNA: TGTGCCAGCAGCGTTGGACTAGCGGGATACTACAATGAGCAGTTCTTC. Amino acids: CASSVGLAGYYNEQFF.